This note documents a single T cell receptor beta chain sequence. The assay was immunoSEQ multiplex PCR, and TCRdb's table has in-frame clones only and misses some. Here the sample spans approximately 270,000 clones, approximately 85% being singletons. In germline, CDR1 is SGHRS, CDR2 YFSETQ. The CDR3 extends over 15 amino acids. J lost 9 bases, V lost 4 bases, and 12 bases had no gene match. The sample belongs to a study of blood T cell repertoires in COVID-19. The rearrangement links TRBV5-1 to TRBJ1-4; 7 nucleotides match TRBD1. Sample: peripheral blood. This TCR derives from a human donor with COVID-19, enrolled during active disease. The donor label of this sample is uncertain. The CDR3 region is CASSPGQDPRQKLFF. Written as DNA, the CDR3 is TGCGCCAGCAGCCCTGGACAGGACCCACGGCAAAAACTGTTTTTT.